The 30 T cell receptor beta chains below all came from one sample that was sequenced in a study of T cells expressing NK-cell markers. After re-calling the 5' RACE reads, TCRdb lists one entry per CDR3 protein, DNA absent. Its table lists around 470,000 distinct CDR3 sequences. Sequenced: blood T cells: a sorted CD56 or NKG2C T cell subset, CD4+ or CD8+ T cells, or bulk PBMC T cells (not recorded which). These receptors all come from a woman between 45 and 65 years old in good health.

The gene calls are TRBV11-1 and TRBJ2-2; TCRdb reports TRBD1, a call that lacks DNA to check it against. CDR1 SGHAT and CDR2 FQDESV come from the germline V gene (reference sequence). There are 15 residues in the CDR3. This chain's CDR3 is CASSPGQRNTGELFF. Looking up the rest from reference TRBV11-1 and TRBJ2-2 gives the full variable domain: EAEVAQSPRYKITEKSQAVAFWCDPISGHATLYWYRQILGQGPELLVQFQDESVVDDSQLPKDRFSAERLKGVDSTLKIQPAELGDSAMYLCASSPGQRNTGELFFGEGSRLTVL.

The rearrangement joins TRBV7-8 to TRBJ2-5; TCRdb's D call, TRBD2, is unchecked because there is no DNA. The germline V gene has CDR1 SGHVS and CDR2 FQNEAQ. This CDR3 comprises 14 residues. The CDR3 protein is CASSLAQLSGTQYF.

The rearrangement joins TRBV5-1 to TRBJ2-2. The CDR3 has 14 amino acids. Per germline, CDR1 SGHRS and CDR2 YFSETQ. CDR3 sequence reads: CASSLGGMAGELFF.

The chain's CDR3 is CTAGELEETQYF. The J gene is TRBJ2-5, the V gene TRBV29-1; TCRdb returns TRBD1, unconfirmable since there is no DNA. Germline CDR1 SQVTM, CDR2 ANQGSEA. The length of the CDR3 is 12 residues.

This sequence joins TRBV10-3 and TRBJ1-5. CDR3 length: 15 amino acids. CDR1 ENHRY and CDR2 SYGVKD come from the germline V gene. The CDR3 sequence: CAISDLSGGDQPQHF.

The chain carries TRBV6-5 and TRBJ1-6; with no DNA, the TCRdb D assignment of TRBD1 cannot be verified. CDR1 and CDR2 from the germline V gene are MNHEY and SVGAGI. This CDR3 spans 16 amino acids. The chain's CDR3 is CASSPPTGAVVGALHF.

V is TRBV19 and J is TRBJ1-2; TCRdb outputs TRBD1, but without DNA this stays unchecked. The CDR3 covers 15 residues. CDR1 and CDR2 (germline): LNHDA, SQIVND (reference sequence). The CDR3 spells CASSTMTGGGYGYTF.

The rearrangement uses TRBV27 and TRBJ2-5; there is no DNA to check the TCRdb D call of TRBD2. The germline CDR1 and CDR2 sequences are MNHEY and SMNVEV (reference sequence). This CDR3 spans 16 amino acids. This CDR3 reads CASSPRGLAGEETQYF.

V gene TRBV5-5 combines with J gene TRBJ2-3. This CDR3 region has 16 residues. From germline, CDR1 is SGHKS and CDR2 YYEKEE (reference sequence). The CDR3 region is CASSFSVASSTDTQYF.

The V gene is TRBV25-1, the J gene TRBJ2-1; the D gene TCRdb calls, TRBD1, cannot be checked with no DNA. Per the germline V gene, CDR1 is MGHDK and CDR2 is SYGVNS. This CDR3 spans 14 amino acids. The CDR3 protein is CASSDTTGWDEQFF.

The chain joins TRBV10-3 to TRBJ1-1. The CDR3 sequence is 13 residues long. Germline CDR1 reads ENHRY; CDR2 reads SYGVKD. CDR3 protein: CAIRSTVYTEAFF.

The chain carries TRBV12-3 or TRBV12-4 and TRBJ2-7; TCRdb calls TRBD2, which cannot be checked without DNA. This CDR3 spans 16 amino acids. CDR3: CASSLWGLATAYEQYF.

V and J are TRBV5-1 and TRBJ2-7; TCRdb's D call of TRBD1 is untestable without DNA. This CDR3 is built from 15 residues. Germline-derived CDR1 and CDR2 are SGHRS and YFSETQ. The CDR3 sequence: CASRPDRRNHYEQYF. The variable domain in full, with the rest retrieved from reference TRBV5-1 and TRBJ2-7, is KAGVTQTPRYLIKTRGQQVTLSCSPISGHRSVSWYQQTPGQGLQFLFEYFSETQRNKGNFPGRFSGRQFSNSRSEMNVSTLELGDSALYLCASRPDRRNHYEQYFGPGTRLTVT.

The chain is built from TRBV2 and TRBJ2-2; with no DNA, the TCRdb D assignment of TRBD1 cannot be verified. CDR1 and CDR2 from the germline V gene are SNHLY and FYNNEI. The CDR3 has 14 residues. CDR3 in amino acids: CASSEASGSGELFF.

The genes are TRBV7-3 and TRBJ2-3; without DNA, the TCRdb call of TRBD1 cannot be checked. CDR1 is SGHTA and CDR2 is FQGTGA in the germline V gene. This CDR3 spans 15 amino acids. The CDR3 sequence: CASSRQGAESDTQYF.

CDR3 sequence: CASSQGASSYNEQFF. The rearrangement uses TRBV16 and TRBJ2-1; TCRdb's D gene call, TRBD1, goes unchecked for lack of DNA. Germline V gives CDR1 KGHSY, CDR2 FQNENV. The CDR3 consists of 15 residues.

The chain uses TRBV18 and TRBJ1-3; absent DNA, TCRdb's TRBD1 call cannot be checked. CDR1 KGHSH and CDR2 LQKENI come from the germline V gene. The CDR3 sequence is 16 residues long. CDR3 residues: CASSPTTGAPGNTIYF.

The rearrangement uses TRBV5-1 and TRBJ2-4; lacking DNA, the TRBD1 call made by TCRdb goes unchecked. The CDR3 is made up of 14 amino acids. Germline CDR1 reads SGHRS; CDR2 reads YFSETQ. The CDR3 reads CASSFSGGVNIQYF.

The genes are TRBV12-3 or TRBV12-4 and TRBJ1-2; TCRdb gives TRBD1 as the D gene, but with no DNA this cannot be confirmed. The CDR3 consists of 12 residues. The CDR3 loop is CAAGQGLGGYTF.

The chain has TRBV29-1 and TRBJ1-2; TCRdb calls TRBD1, which cannot be checked without DNA. CDR3 size: 13 residues. Germline lookup yields CDR1 SQVTM and CDR2 ANQGSEA. CDR3: CSVEAGPNYGYTF.

The rearrangement links TRBV29-1 to TRBJ2-2. There are 14 residues in the CDR3. CDR1 and CDR2 from the germline V gene are SQVTM and ANQGSEA. This CDR3 reads CSVIVGLVTGELFF.

The V gene is TRBV4-1, the J gene TRBJ2-3; TCRdb's D gene call, TRBD2, goes unchecked for lack of DNA. Germline CDR1 MGHRA, CDR2 YSYEKL. This CDR3 region has 13 residues. The chain's CDR3 is CASSQGGEGTQYF.

The CDR3 protein is CASSKGGRDGETQYF. V is TRBV6-4 and J is TRBJ2-5; the TCRdb D gene call, TRBD1, has no DNA to confirm it. From germline, CDR1 is MRHNA and CDR2 SNTAGT. The CDR3 is made up of 15 amino acids.

This rearrangement joins TRBV24-1 to TRBJ2-5; TCRdb outputs TRBD1, but without DNA this stays unchecked. The CDR3 totals 16 residues. The germline gives CDR1 KGHDR, CDR2 SFDVKD. CDR3 loop: CATSDSMTGVEETQYF.

The chain uses TRBV3-1 and TRBJ1-1. Germline V gene lookup returns CDR1 LGHDT and CDR2 YNNKEL (reference sequence). This CDR3 spans 15 amino acids. CDR3 residues: CASSQGGFARTEAFF.

V usage is TRBV14 and J usage is TRBJ2-3; TCRdb's D gene call, TRBD1, goes unchecked for lack of DNA. The CDR3 runs 12 residues. Germline V gives CDR1 SGHDN, CDR2 FVKESK. The CDR3 is CASSPKGAKQYF.

The V and J genes are TRBV12-3 or TRBV12-4 and TRBJ2-3; TCRdb calls TRBD2, which cannot be checked without DNA. CDR3 length equals 14 residues. The CDR3 region is CASSIQRHTDTQYF.

The chain joins TRBV29-1 to TRBJ2-2; TCRdb gives TRBD2 as the D gene, but with no DNA this cannot be confirmed. CDR3 length: 14 residues. Per the germline V gene, CDR1 is SQVTM and CDR2 is ANQGSEA. CDR3 region: CSGLSSELSGELFF.

V is TRBV20-1 and J is TRBJ2-4; TCRdb selects TRBD2, and the lack of DNA leaves this call unchecked. The germline CDR1 and CDR2 sequences are DFQATT and SNEGSKA (reference sequence). This CDR3 is 15 amino acids long. The CDR3 sequence: CSASSPGVAKNIQYF.

The CDR3: CSARDPLGRYEQFF. V usage is TRBV20-1 and J usage is TRBJ2-1; TCRdb gives TRBD1 as the D gene, but with no DNA this cannot be confirmed. The germline CDR1 and CDR2 sequences are DFQATT and SNEGSKA (reference sequence). This CDR3 has 14 residues.